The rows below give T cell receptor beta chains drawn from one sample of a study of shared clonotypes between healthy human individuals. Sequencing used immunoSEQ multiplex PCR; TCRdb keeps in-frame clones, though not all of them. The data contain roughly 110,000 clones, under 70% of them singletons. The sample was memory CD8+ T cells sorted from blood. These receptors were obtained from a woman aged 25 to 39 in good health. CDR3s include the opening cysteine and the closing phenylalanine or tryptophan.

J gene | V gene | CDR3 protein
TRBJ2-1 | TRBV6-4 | CASKLTGTSGYNEQFF
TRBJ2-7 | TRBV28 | CASSLGVAGDDEQYF
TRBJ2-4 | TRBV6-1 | CASSDRTSGINIQYF
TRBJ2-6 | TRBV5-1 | CASSFGEGTSGANVLTF
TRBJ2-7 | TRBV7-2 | CASSLDWTLTSYEQYF
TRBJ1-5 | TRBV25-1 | CASSEQGRQPQHF
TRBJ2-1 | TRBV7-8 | CASSLVAGSSSYNEQFF
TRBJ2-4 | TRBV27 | CASSSPRTGKNIQYF
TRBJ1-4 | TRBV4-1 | CASSRDTVLGANEKLFF
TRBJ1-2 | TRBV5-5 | CASSVGQNYGYTF
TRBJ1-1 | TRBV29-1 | CTGGGHTEAFF
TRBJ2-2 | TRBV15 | CATSRATGRLAEDTGELFF
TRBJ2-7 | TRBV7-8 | CASSLEDRGIGYEQYF
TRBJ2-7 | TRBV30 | CAWGKDTYEQYF
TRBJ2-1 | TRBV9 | CASSVGLQSSYNEQFF
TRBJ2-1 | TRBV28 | CASSRTGVGRGHYNEQFF
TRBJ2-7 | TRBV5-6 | CASSLPAARYEQYF
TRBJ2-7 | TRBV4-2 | CASSHTDIAGFEQYF
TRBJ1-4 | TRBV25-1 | CASSGGQGGLNEKLFF
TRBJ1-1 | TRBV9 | CASSVVPGASTEAFF
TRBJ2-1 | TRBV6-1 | CASSERMDGDNEQFF
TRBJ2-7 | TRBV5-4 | CASSLGDTDYEQYF
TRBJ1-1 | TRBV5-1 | CASSLAGTHTEAFF
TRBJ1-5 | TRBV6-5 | CAISPGDTAYQPQHF
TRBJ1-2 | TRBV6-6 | CASSAWTGFDYGYTF
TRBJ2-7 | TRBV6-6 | CASSTGHAYEQYF
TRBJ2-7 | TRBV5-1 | CASSLVASGSYEQYF
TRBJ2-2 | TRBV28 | CASSRLAGPRVGELFF